This T cell receptor (beta chain) was recovered during a study of CD8+ T cells in alopecia areata. Points from the study as a whole: Amid tofacitinib therapy, many expanded lesional clones stayed present in scalp and blood. Across lesional scalp, and particularly alopecia totalis/universalis, clonality surpassed that of normal scalp.

On this clone itself: Antigen unknown.

Extracted RNA was reverse transcribed, and the resulting cDNA served as sequencing template. The data were produced by immunoSEQ multiplex PCR, yet TCRdb's version contains in-frame clones alone and is incomplete. The sample has 15,000 to 20,000 clones, about 63% seen once. Treatment defined: oral pan-JAK inhibitor, 5-10 mg twice daily. Lesional scalp punch biopsies and peripheral blood were collected from alopecia areata patients. This CDR3 contains 11 residues. CDR1 is SQVTM and CDR2 is ANQGSEA in the germline V gene. Trimming cost V 5 bases and J 4 bases, with 7 bases left between them. This TCR came from a human donor with alopecia areata. The starting material was skin, obtained at week 4, from a patient treated with tofacitinib. The V gene is TRBV29-1, the J gene TRBJ2-3; D is unresolved. The CDR3 DNA follows: TGCAGCGTTATAAGGTCAGATACGCAGTATTTT. Residues: CSVIRSDTQYF.